Many counts were recorded for the clone carrying this T cell receptor (beta chain). Antigen specificity is unknown. The CDR3 is made up of 13 amino acids. CDR1 is SQVTM and CDR2 is ANQGSEA in the germline V gene. Trimming removed 8 bases at V and 3 bases at J, with 11 bases between. This entry is derived from a study of CD8 T cells in ankylosing spondylitis. In making TCR beta libraries, quantitative 5'-RACE with molecular barcodes was used. TCRdb reprocessed the 5' RACE reads with MiXCR, giving one entry per CDR3 protein. Altogether roughly 130,000 distinct CDR3 sequences are present, more than 6.5% being singletons, with the ten largest covering less than 15%. Overall study findings and caveats: Clones linked with disease were CD8+ and fairly uncommon in the peripheral blood. From matched ankylosing spondylitis synovial fluid, disease-linked clones were reportedly recovered at significantly enriched levels.

The chain couples TRBV29-1 to TRBJ2-6, with D maybe TRBD1 (5 bases). This receptor was obtained from a male donor with ankylosing spondylitis or in good health (not recorded which). Sequenced: blood, either unsorted or a sorted T cell fraction (not recorded which). This CDR3 is CSTRDSGANVLTF. CDR3 sequence (DNA): TGCAGCACCAGGGATAGTGGGGCCAACGTCCTGACTTTC.